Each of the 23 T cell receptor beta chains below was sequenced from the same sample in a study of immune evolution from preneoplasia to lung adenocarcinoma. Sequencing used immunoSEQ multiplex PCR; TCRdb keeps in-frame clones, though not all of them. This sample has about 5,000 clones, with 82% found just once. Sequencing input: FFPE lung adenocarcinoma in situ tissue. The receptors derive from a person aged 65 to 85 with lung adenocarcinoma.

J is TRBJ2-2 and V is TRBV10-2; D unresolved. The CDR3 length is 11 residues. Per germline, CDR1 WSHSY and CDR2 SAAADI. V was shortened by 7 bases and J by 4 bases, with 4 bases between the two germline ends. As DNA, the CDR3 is TGCGCCAGCACTATCACCGGGGAGCTGTTTTTT. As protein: CASTITGELFF.

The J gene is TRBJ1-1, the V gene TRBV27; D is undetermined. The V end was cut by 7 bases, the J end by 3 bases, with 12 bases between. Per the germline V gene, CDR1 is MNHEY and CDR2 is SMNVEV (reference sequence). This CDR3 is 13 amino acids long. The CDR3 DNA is TGTGCCAGCACCCGTGACGGCTACACTGAAGCTTTCTTT. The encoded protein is CASTRDGYTEAFF.

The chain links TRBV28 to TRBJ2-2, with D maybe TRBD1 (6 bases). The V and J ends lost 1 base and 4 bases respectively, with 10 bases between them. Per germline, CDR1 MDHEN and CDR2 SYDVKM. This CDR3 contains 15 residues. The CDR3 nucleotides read TGTGCCAGCAGTTTATCCAGGGGCCTCACCGGGGAGCTGTTTTTT. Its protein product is CASSLSRGLTGELFF.

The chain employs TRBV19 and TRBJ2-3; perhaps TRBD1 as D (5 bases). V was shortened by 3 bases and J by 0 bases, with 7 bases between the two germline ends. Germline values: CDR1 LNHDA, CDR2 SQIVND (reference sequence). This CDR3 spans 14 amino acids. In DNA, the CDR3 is TGTGCCAGTAGTATGACAGTTAGCACAGATACGCAGTATTTT. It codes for CASSMTVSTDTQYF.

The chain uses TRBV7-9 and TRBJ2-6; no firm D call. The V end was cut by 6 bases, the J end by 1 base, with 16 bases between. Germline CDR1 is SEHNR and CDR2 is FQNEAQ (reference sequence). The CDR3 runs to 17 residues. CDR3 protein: CASSLGIYGSGANVLTF. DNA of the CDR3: TGTGCCAGCAGTCTAGGAATTTACGGATCTGGGGCCAACGTCCTGACTTTC. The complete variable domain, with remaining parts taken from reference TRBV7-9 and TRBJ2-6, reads DTGVSQNPRHKITKRGQNVTFRCDPISEHNRLYWYRQTLGQGPEFLTYFQNEAQLEKSRLLSDRFSAERPKGSFSTLEIQRTEQGDSAMYLCASSLGIYGSGANVLTFGAGSRLTVL.

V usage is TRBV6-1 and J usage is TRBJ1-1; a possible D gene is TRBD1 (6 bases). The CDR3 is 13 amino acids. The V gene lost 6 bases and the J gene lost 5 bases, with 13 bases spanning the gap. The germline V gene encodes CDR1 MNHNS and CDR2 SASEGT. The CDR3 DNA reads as TGTGCCAGCAGCAACCTACAGGGAACTGAAGCTTTCTTT. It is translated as CASSNLQGTEAFF.

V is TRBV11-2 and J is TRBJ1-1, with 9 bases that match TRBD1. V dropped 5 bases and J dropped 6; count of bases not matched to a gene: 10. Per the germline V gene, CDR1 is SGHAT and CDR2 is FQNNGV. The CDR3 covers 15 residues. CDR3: CASSSTTGGRAEAFF. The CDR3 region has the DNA TGTGCCAGCAGCAGCACGACAGGGGGTAGGGCTGAAGCTTTCTTT.

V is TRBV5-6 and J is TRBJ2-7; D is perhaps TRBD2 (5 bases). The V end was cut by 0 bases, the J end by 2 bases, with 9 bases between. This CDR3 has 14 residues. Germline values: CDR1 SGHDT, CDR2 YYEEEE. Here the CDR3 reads CASSLAPGAYEQYF. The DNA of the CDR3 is TGTGCCAGCAGCTTGGCCCCCGGGGCCTACGAGCAGTACTTC.

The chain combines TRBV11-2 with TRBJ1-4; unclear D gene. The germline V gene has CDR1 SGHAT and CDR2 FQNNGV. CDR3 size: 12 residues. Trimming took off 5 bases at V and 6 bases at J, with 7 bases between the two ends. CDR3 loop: CASSPPHEKLFF. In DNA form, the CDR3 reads TGTGCCAGCAGCCCCCCGCATGAAAAACTGTTTTTT.

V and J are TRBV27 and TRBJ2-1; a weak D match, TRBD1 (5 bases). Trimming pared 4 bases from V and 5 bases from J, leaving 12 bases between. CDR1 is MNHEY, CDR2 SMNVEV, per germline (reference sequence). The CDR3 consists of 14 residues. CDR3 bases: TGTGCCAGCAGTTGGGGCGGAACTAACAATGAGCAGTTCTTC. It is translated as CASSWGGTNNEQFF.

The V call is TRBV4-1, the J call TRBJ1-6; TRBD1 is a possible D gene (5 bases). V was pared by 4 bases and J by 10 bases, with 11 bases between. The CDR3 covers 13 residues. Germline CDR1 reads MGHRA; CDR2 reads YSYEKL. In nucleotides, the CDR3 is TGCGCCAGCAGCCGGGACCCGAGCTCACCCCTCCACTTT. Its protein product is CASSRDPSSPLHF.

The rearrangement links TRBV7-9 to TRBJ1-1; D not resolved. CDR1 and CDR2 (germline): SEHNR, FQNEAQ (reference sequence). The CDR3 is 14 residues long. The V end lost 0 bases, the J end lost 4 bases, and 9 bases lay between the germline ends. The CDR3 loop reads CASSLAGDTTEAFF. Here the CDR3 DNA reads TGTGCCAGCAGCTTAGCCGGCGACACCACTGAAGCTTTCTTT.

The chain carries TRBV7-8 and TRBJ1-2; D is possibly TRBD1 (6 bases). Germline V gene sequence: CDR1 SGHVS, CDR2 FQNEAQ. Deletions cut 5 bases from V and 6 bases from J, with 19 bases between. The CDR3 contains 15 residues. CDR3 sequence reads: CASSMRDTHTHGYTF. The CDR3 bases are TGTGCCAGCAGCATGAGGGACACCCACACCCATGGCTACACCTTC.

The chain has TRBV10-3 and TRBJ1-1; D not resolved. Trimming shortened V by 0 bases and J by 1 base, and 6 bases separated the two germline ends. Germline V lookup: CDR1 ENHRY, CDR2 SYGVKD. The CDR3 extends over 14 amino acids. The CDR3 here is CAISESEENTEAFF. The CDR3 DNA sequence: TGTGCCATCAGTGAGTCGGAGGAGAACACTGAAGCTTTCTTT.

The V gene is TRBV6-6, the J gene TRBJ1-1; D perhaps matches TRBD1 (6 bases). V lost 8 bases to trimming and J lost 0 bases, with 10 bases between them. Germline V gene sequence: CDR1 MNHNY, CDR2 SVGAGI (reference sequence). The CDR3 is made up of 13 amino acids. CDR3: CASGRGLNTEAFF. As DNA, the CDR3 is TGTGCCAGCGGAAGGGGGTTGAACACTGAAGCTTTCTTT.

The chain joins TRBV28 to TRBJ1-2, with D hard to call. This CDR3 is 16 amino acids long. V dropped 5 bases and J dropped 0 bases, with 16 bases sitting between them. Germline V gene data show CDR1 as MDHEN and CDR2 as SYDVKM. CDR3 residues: CASSLRQTASNYGYTF. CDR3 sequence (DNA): TGTGCCAGCAGTCTCCGCCAAACAGCCTCTAACTATGGCTACACCTTC.

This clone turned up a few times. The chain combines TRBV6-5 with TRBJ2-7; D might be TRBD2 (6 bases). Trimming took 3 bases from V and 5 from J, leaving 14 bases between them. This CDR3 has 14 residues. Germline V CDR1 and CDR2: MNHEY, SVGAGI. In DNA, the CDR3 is TGTGCCAGCAGTTATCGGCTAGCGAACGACGAGCAGTACTTC. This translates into CASSYRLANDEQYF.

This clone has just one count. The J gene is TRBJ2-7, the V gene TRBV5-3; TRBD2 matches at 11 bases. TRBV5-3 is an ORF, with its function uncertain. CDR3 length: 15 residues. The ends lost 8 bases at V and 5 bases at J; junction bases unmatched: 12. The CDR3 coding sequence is TGTGCCAGCAGCAAGACTAGCGGGAAGGATAACGAGCAGTACTTC. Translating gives CASSKTSGKDNEQYF.

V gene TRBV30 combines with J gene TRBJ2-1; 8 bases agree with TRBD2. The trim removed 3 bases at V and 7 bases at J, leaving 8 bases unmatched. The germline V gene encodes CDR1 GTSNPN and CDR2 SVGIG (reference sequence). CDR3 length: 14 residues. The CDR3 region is CAWRSPGGGNEQFF. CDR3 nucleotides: TGTGCCTGGAGGAGCCCGGGAGGGGGGAATGAGCAGTTCTTC.

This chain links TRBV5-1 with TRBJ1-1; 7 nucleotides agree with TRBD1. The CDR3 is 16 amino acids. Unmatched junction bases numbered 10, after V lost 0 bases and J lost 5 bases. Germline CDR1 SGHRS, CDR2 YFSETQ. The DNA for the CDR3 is TGCGCCAGCAGCTTGGGAGCCAGACAGGGTGGTACTGAAGCTTTCTTT. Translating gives CASSLGARQGGTEAFF.

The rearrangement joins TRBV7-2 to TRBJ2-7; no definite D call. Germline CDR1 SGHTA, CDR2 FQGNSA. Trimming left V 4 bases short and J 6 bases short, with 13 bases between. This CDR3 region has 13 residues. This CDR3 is CASSSDNGREQYF. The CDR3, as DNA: TGTGCCAGCAGCTCAGACAATGGGCGCGAGCAGTACTTC.

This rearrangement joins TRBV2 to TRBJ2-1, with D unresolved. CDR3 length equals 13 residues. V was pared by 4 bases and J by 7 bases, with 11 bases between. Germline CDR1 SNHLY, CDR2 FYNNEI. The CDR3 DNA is TGTGCCAGCAGTGGGCTTGGTAGGAATGAGCAGTTCTTC. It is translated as CASSGLGRNEQFF.

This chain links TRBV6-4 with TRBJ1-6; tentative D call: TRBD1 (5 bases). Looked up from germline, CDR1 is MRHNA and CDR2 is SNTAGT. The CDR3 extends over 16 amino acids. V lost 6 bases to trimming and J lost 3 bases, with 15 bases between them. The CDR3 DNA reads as TGTGCCAGCAGCCAGGACGGGGCGATCTATAATTCACCCCTCCACTTT. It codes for CASSQDGAIYNSPLHF.